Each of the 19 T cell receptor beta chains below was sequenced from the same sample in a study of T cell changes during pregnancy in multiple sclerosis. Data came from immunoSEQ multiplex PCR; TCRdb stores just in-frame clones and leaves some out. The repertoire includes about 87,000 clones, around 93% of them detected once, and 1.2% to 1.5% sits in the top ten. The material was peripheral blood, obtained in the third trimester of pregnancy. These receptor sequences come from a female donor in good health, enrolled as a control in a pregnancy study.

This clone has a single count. The CDR3, as DNA: TGCGCCAGCAGCCCGAAGGTAGCGGGAGGTGGAGAGACCCAGTACTTC. Translating it yields CASSPKVAGGGETQYF. The J gene is TRBJ2-5, the V gene TRBV5-1; TRBD2 aligns across 10 bases. Germline V gene sequence: CDR1 SGHRS, CDR2 YFSETQ. J gave up 4 bases and V 4 bases, and 10 bases lay outside the gene matches. The CDR3 sequence is 16 residues long. The full variable domain, its missing parts supplied by reference TRBV5-1 and TRBJ2-5, is KAGVTQTPRYLIKTRGQQVTLSCSPISGHRSVSWYQQTPGQGLQFLFEYFSETQRNKGNFPGRFSGRQFSNSRSEMNVSTLELGDSALYLCASSPKVAGGGETQYFGPGTRLLVL.

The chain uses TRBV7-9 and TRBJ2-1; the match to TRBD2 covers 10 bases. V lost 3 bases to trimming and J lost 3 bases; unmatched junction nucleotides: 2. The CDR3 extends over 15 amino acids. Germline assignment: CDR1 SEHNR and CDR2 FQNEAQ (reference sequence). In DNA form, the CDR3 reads TGTGCCAGCAGCTTGACTAGCGGGTTCTACAATGAGCAGTTCTTC. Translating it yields CASSLTSGFYNEQFF. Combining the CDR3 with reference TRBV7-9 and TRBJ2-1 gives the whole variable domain DTGVSQNPRHKITKRGQNVTFRCDPISEHNRLYWYRQTLGQGPEFLTYFQNEAQLEKSRLLSDRFSAERPKGSFSTLEIQRTEQGDSAMYLCASSLTSGFYNEQFFGPGTRLTVL.

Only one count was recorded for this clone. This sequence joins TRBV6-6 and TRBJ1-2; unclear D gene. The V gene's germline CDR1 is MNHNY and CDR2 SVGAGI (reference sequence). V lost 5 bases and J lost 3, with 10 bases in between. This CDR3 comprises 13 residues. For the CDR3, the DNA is TGTGCCAGCAGTGCAACATCCGACTATGGCTACACCTTC. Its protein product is CASSATSDYGYTF.

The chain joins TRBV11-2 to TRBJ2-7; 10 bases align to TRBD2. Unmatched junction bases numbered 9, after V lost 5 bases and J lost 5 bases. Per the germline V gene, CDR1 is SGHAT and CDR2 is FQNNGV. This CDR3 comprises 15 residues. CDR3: CASSPGLAVLHEQYF. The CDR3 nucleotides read TGTGCCAGCAGCCCCGGACTAGCGGTGCTGCACGAGCAGTACTTC.

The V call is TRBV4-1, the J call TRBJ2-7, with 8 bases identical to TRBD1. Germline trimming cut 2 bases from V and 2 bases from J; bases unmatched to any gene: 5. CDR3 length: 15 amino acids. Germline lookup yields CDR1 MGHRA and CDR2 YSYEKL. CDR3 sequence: CASSQIDRGPYEQYF. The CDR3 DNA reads TGCGCCAGCAGCCAAATCGACAGGGGACCCTACGAGCAGTACTTC.

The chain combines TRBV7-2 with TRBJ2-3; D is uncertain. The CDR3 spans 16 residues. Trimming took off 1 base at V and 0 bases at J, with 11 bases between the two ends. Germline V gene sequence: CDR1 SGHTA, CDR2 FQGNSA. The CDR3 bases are TGTGCCAGCAGCTTAGGTGTACAGCCCAGCACAGATACGCAGTATTTT. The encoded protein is CASSLGVQPSTDTQYF.

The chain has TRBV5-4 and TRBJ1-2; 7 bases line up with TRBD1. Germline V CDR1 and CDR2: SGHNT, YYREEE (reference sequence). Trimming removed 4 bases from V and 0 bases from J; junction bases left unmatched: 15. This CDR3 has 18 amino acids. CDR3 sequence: CASSPRGADRRANYGYTF. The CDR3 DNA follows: TGTGCCAGCAGCCCCAGAGGGGCGGACAGGAGAGCTAACTATGGCTACACCTTC.

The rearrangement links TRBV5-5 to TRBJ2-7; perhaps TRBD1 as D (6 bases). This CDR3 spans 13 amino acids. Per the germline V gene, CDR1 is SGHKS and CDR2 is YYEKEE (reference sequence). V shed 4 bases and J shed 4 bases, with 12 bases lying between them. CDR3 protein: CASSPGHLYEQYF. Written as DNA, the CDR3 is TGTGCCAGCAGCCCGGGACACCTGTACGAGCAGTACTTC.

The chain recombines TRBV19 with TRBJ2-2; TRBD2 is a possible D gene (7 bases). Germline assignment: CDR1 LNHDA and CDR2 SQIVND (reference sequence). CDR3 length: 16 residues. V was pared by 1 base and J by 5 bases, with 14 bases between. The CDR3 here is CASSIAAGARTGELFF. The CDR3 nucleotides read TGTGCCAGTAGTATAGCGGCGGGGGCAAGGACCGGGGAGCTGTTTTTT.

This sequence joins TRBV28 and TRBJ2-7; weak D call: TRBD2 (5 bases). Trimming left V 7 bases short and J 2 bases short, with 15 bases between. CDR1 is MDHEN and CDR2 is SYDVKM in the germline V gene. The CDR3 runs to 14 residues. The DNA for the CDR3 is TGTGCCAGCACGCACGACTACAGCACCTACGAGCAGTACTTC. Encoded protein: CASTHDYSTYEQYF.

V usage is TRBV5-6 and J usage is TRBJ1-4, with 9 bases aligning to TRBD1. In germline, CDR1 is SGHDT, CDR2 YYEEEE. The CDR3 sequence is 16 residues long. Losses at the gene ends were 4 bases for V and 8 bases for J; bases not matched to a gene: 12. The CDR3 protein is CASSGSGTGFGEKLFF. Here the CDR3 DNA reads TGTGCCAGCAGCGGATCGGGGACAGGGTTCGGGGAAAAACTGTTTTTT.

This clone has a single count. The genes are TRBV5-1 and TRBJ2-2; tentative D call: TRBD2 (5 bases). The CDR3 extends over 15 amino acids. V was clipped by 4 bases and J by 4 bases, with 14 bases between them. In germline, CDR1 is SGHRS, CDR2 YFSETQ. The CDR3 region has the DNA TGCGCCAGCAGCGTGGTAGGACTTCGCACCGGGGAGCTGTTTTTT. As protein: CASSVVGLRTGELFF. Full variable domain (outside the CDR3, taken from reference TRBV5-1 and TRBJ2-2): KAGVTQTPRYLIKTRGQQVTLSCSPISGHRSVSWYQQTPGQGLQFLFEYFSETQRNKGNFPGRFSGRQFSNSRSEMNVSTLELGDSALYLCASSVVGLRTGELFFGEGSRLTVL.

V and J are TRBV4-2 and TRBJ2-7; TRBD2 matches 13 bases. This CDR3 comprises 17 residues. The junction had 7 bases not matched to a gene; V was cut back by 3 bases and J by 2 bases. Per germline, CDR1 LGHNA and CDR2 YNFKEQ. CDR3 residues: CASSQEGLAGRTYEQYF. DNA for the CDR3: TGTGCCAGCAGCCAGGAGGGACTAGCGGGACGAACCTACGAGCAGTACTTC.

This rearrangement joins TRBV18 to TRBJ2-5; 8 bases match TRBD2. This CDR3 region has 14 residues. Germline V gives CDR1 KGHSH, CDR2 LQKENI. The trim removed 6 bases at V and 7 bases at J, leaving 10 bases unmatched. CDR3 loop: CASSSLAEEGTQYF. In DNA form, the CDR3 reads TGTGCCAGCTCGTCACTAGCGGAAGAAGGGACCCAGTACTTC.

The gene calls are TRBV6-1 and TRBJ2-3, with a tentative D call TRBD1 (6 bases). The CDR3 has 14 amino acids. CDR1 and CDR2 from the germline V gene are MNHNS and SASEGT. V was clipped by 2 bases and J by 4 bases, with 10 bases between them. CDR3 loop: CASSESAGADTQYF. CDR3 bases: TGTGCCAGCAGTGAATCGGCAGGGGCAGATACGCAGTATTTT.

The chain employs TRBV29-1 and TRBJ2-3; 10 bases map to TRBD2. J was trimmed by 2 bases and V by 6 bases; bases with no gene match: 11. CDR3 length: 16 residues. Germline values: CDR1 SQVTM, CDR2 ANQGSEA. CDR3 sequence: CSVRGILAGVTDTQYF. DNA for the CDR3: TGCAGCGTCCGGGGCATTCTAGCGGGAGTCACAGATACGCAGTATTTT.

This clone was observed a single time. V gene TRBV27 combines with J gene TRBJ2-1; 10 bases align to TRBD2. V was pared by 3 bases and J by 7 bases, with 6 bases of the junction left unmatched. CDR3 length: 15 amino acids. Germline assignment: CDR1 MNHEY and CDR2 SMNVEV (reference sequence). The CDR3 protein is CASSFRLAGSNEQFF. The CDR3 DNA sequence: TGTGCCAGCAGTTTCCGACTAGCGGGTTCGAATGAGCAGTTCTTC.

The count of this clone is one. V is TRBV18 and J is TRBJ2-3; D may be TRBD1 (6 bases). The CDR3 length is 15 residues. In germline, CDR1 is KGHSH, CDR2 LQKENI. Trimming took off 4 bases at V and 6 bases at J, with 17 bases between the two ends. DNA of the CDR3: TGTGCCAGCTCACGGGGACAAGGTTGGGACGATACGCAGTATTTT. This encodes CASSRGQGWDDTQYF.

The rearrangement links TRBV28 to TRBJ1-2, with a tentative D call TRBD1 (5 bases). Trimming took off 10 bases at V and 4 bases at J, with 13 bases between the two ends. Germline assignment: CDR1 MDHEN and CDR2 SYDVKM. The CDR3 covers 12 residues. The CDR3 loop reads CATEQVGYGYTF. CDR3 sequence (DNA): TGTGCCACCGAACAGGTCGGCTATGGCTACACCTTC.